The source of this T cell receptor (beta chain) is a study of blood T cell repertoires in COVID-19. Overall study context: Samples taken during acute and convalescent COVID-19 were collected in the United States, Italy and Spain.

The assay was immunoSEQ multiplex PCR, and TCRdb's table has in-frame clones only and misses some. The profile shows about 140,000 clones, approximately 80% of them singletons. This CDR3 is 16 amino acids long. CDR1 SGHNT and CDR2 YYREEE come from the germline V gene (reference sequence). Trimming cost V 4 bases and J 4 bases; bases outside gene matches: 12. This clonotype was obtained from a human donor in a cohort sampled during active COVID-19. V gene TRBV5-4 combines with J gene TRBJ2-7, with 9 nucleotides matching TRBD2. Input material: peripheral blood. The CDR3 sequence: CASSKGGSGRLYEQYF. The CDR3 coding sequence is TGTGCCAGCAGCAAGGGAGGTAGCGGGAGACTATACGAGCAGTACTTC.